Listed below are T cell receptor beta chains from one sample, sequenced in a study of Graves' ophthalmopathy and Graves' hyperthyroidism. Each CDR3 protein gets one entry after TCRdb re-called the multiplex PCR reads with MiXCR. The repertoire holds 150,000 to 200,000 distinct CDR3 sequences, with roughly two fifths as singletons. The specimen sequenced was peripheral blood. These receptors originate from a young man with Graves' ophthalmopathy. Each CDR3 is given with its conserved first and last residue. The D gene is left open where the match is weak. Clone size is not always given. Where it is, it says once, few, many or a class for expanded clones.

CASSPQPGTHYGYTF,TGTGCCAGCTCTCCTCAGCCCGGGACTCACTATGGCTACACCTTC,TRBV18,NA,TRBJ1-2,many
CASSLDIYEQYF,TGTGCCAGCAGCTTAGACATCTACGAGCAGTACTTC,TRBV7-2,NA,TRBJ2-7,many
CASSSDRWNTEAFF,TGTGCCAGCAGCTCGGACCGCTGGAACACTGAAGCTTTCTTT,TRBV7-2,NA,TRBJ1-1,NA
CASSLLDNRDYTTYEQYF,TGTGCCAGCAGCTTACTCGATAATCGGGACTACACTACCTACGAGCAGTACTTC,TRBV11-2,TRBD2,TRBJ2-7,NA
CATSDSQGAGETQYF,TGTGCCACCAGTGATTCCCAGGGGGCCGGGGAGACCCAGTACTTC,TRBV24-1,TRBD1,TRBJ2-5,NA
CASSNRVGGNTEAFF,TGTGCCAGCAGTAACCGGGTGGGGGGTAACACTGAAGCTTTCTTT,TRBV28,NA,TRBJ1-1,many
CACSRDTANQPQHF,TGTGCCTGCAGTCGGGACACGGCGAATCAGCCCCAGCATTTT,TRBV6-2/TRBV6-3,NA,TRBJ1-5,many
CASSEATGGAYEQYF,TGTGCCAGCAGTGAAGCGACTGGGGGTGCGTACGAGCAGTACTTC,TRBV6-1,NA,TRBJ2-7,many
CASSQDIRQVKAFF,TGTGCCAGCAGCCAAGATATTCGACAGGTTAAAGCTTTCTTT,TRBV4-2,NA,TRBJ1-1,many
CASSLVAGEFRETQYF,TGTGCCAGCAGCTTAGTAGCGGGAGAGTTTAGGGAGACCCAGTACTTC,TRBV7-2,TRBD2,TRBJ2-5,many
CSARDIAEGETQYF,TGCAGTGCTAGAGATATCGCCGAGGGCGAGACCCAGTACTTC,TRBV20-1,NA,TRBJ2-5,NA
CASSYRGRLQETQYF,TGTGCCAGCAGTTACAGGGGACGACTCCAAGAGACCCAGTACTTC,TRBV12-3/TRBV12-4,TRBD1,TRBJ2-5,NA
CASSQWQSRGYTF,TGCGCCAGCAGCCAATGGCAGTCGAGAGGCTACACCTTC,TRBV4-3,NA,TRBJ1-2,many
CASSLDGRYEQYF,TGCGCCAGCAGCTTGGATGGCAGGTACGAGCAGTACTTC,TRBV5-1,NA,TRBJ2-7,few
CASSLWEAGTGELFF,TGTGCCAGCAGTTTATGGGAGGCGGGAACCGGGGAGCTGTTTTTT,TRBV12-3/TRBV12-4,NA,TRBJ2-2,many
CASRTSGYEQYF,TGTGCCAGCAGGACTAGCGGCTACGAGCAGTACTTC,TRBV6-2/TRBV6-3,TRBD2,TRBJ2-7,few
CASSLNPYGYTF,TGTGCCAGCAGTTTGAACCCCTATGGCTACACCTTC,TRBV12-3/TRBV12-4,NA,TRBJ1-2,NA
CASSYSSGGRKTSGRYEQYF,TGTGCCAGCAGTTACTCGTCCGGGGGGCGCAAGACTAGCGGGAGGTACGAGCAGTACTTC,TRBV6-2/TRBV6-3,TRBD2,TRBJ2-7,many
CASSLVLAGPNTGELFF,TGCGCCAGCAGCTTAGTCCTAGCGGGACCGAACACCGGGGAGCTGTTTTTT,TRBV5-1,TRBD2,TRBJ2-2,many
CASRTQGYTEAFF,TGTGCCAGCAGGACCCAGGGGTACACTGAAGCTTTCTTT,TRBV27,NA,TRBJ1-1,NA
CASSRDRFDYGYTF,TGTGCCAGCAGTCGGGACAGGTTTGACTATGGCTACACCTTC,TRBV12-3/TRBV12-4,TRBD1,TRBJ1-2,NA
CSAPASGVNTGELFF,TGCAGTGCTCCGGCTAGCGGAGTGAACACCGGGGAGCTGTTTTTT,TRBV20-1,TRBD2,TRBJ2-2,few
CASSLTVYQPQHF,TGTGCCAGCAGCTTAACCGTTTATCAGCCCCAGCACTTT,TRBV7-3,NA,TRBJ1-5,NA
CASGDGPEAFF,TGTGCCAGCGGTGACGGACCTGAAGCTTTCTTT,TRBV28,NA,TRBJ1-1,NA
CASRPVGERVQYF,TGCGCCAGCAGACCAGTCGGGGAGCGCGTGCAGTACTTC,TRBV4-1,NA,TRBJ2-7,many
CSARQGGEETQYF,TGCAGTGCCCGACAGGGAGGGGAAGAGACCCAGTACTTC,TRBV20-1,NA,TRBJ2-5,many
CASSFLGSPLHF,TGTGCCAGCAGTTTCCTAGGGTCACCCCTCCACTTT,TRBV27,NA,TRBJ1-6,many
CASCKGQGSNQPQHF,TGTGCCAGCTGCAAAGGACAGGGGAGCAATCAGCCCCAGCATTTT,TRBV7-8,TRBD1,TRBJ1-5,many
CASSLAQGFPTPYEQYF,TGTGCCAGCAGCTTAGCGCAGGGATTCCCAACCCCTTACGAGCAGTACTTC,TRBV7-2,NA,TRBJ2-7,once
CACPARGRFVYF,TGTGCCTGTCCCGCAAGGGGGCGGTTCGTCTACTTC,TRBV30,TRBD1,TRBJ2-7,NA
CASSAEGYGNTIYF,TGTGCCAGCAGCGCGGAGGGTTATGGAAACACCATATATTTT,TRBV9,NA,TRBJ1-3,many
CASSETGASYEQYF,TGTGCCAGTAGCGAGACAGGGGCGTCCTACGAGCAGTACTTC,TRBV19,TRBD1,TRBJ2-7,many
CASSLNSGSSYEQYF,TGTGCCAGCTCACTAAATAGCGGGAGCTCCTACGAGCAGTACTTC,TRBV18,TRBD2,TRBJ2-7,many
CASQRSSYEQYF,TGTGCCAGCCAACGGTCCTCCTACGAGCAGTACTTC,TRBV2,NA,TRBJ2-7,NA
CATSDLGRGADTEAFF,TGTGCCACCAGTGATTTAGGTCGGGGGGCGGACACTGAAGCTTTCTTT,TRBV24-1,NA,TRBJ1-1,many
CASSSQANTEAFF,TGTGCCAGCAGTTCACAGGCCAACACTGAAGCTTTCTTT,TRBV6-2/TRBV6-3,NA,TRBJ1-1,many
CASSTGLAGVQETQYF,TGTGCCAGCAGTACCGGACTAGCGGGAGTCCAAGAGACCCAGTACTTC,TRBV6-2/TRBV6-3,TRBD2,TRBJ2-5,NA
CASSLGASGRGETQYF,TGTGCCAGCAGCTTAGGGGCTAGCGGCAGAGGAGAGACCCAGTACTTC,TRBV7-2,TRBD2,TRBJ2-5,NA
CAISDREGLKNIQYF,TGTGCCATCAGTGATCGGGAGGGCCTGAAAAACATTCAGTACTTC,TRBV10-3,TRBD2,TRBJ2-4,many
CAWDREGSPLHF,TGTGCCTGGGACAGGGAAGGTTCACCCCTCCACTTT,TRBV30,TRBD1,TRBJ1-6,few
CASSLDRGFSYEQYF,TGTGCCAGCAGCTTGGACAGAGGATTCTCCTACGAGCAGTACTTC,TRBV5-6,NA,TRBJ2-7,many
CASSYSTSGKQETQYF,TGTGCCAGCAGTTACTCGACTAGCGGTAAACAAGAGACCCAGTACTTC,TRBV6-5,TRBD2,TRBJ2-5,many